This T cell receptor (beta chain) was found in a study of untreated major depressive disorder (dated by TCRdb to between 2017 and 2018). A note on the overall study: In this cross-sectional case-control comparison, antidepressant-free major depressive disorder patients and individually matched non-depressed controls were compared on T cell phenotype and TCR repertoire. The TCRbeta sequencing followed up on differences in Vbeta 5.1, Vbeta 11 and Vbeta 22 usage that flow cytometry had shown in the whole cohort.

Points the paper makes about the study in general: Sequencing confirmed higher TRBV05-01 (Vbeta 5.1) usage among CD4+ T cells of depressed patients than controls, with p = 0.040 in a one-tailed test. Strict matching and exclusion criteria produced a comparatively small study sample, limiting generalizability of findings. The sequencing comparisons used one-tailed planned tests on only three preselected Vbeta families. TRBV25-01 and TRBV02-01 usage followed the flow-cytometry pattern but did not reach statistical significance in the sequencing data. In every sequenced subject, all of the top five TRBV05-01 clones were private clones.

Every depressed patient was matched in pairs with a non-depressed control on sex, age, current smoking status and body mass index. Every participant in the study was of European descent. Controls had no current or lifetime mood disorder and scored 5 or less on the Quick Inventory of Depressive Symptoms-Self Report. All participants were excluded for major medical conditions, Axis I/II comorbidities, regular medication or illicit drug use, or drinking over 100 g alcohol weekly. From each participant, roughly 30 ml of peripheral blood was collected into EDTA tubes. Magnetic negative selection with the BD IMag Human CD4 T Lymphocyte Enrichment Set was used to purify CD4+ T cells from thawed PBMCs. Flow cytometry confirmed that the CD4+ enrichment method typically gave approximately 96% purity. TCRbeta sequencing was performed on a subgroup of about five case-control pairs selected blind to chemokine receptor expression and flow-cytometric repertoire skewing results. Every blood sample was taken in the morning at 8:00 a.m., and Ficoll-Hypaque gradient centrifugation was used to isolate PBMCs. PBMCs were cryopreserved by gradual cooling to -80 degrees C and were kept in liquid nitrogen until assay.

CDR1 and CDR2 are drawn from the germline V gene: SNHLY, FYNNEI. Trimming accounts for 7 bases at V and 6 bases at J, while the number of junction bases matched to no gene is 5. Measured from the cysteine to the phenylalanine, the CDR3 is 12 residues long. Here the CDR3 DNA is all that survives: 36 bases in frame from base 1. Turning to this clone: Its specific antigen is unknown. Nothing much larger sits one base from this clone, and base qualities are not available.

The Qiagen DNeasy Blood and Tissue Kit was used to extract total genomic DNA from purified CD4+ T cells. Using immunoSEQ immunosequencing protocols, the TCRbeta CDR3 region, as defined by IMGT, was amplified and sequenced. The original pipeline was this. Preprocessing of raw sequence data for PCR and sequencing error correction was performed by the immunoSEQ service. The sequence data were imported into the immunoSEQ Analyzer and were further analyzed using VDJtools v1.0.7. The paired Wilcoxon signed-rank test was used to test for differences between patients and controls. The table was pulled from immuneACCESS by TCRdb, which kept in-frame rearrangements only. Such tables lose some clones; where checked, under half of the loss comes from unresolved V genes, and the rest has no known cause. V and J calls and clone size follow that table, whereas D and trimming were derived from the DNA. In this sample the table shows about 21,000 clones, roughly 91% of which occur a single time. Approximately 0.43% of the sample is taken by the ten largest.

Source material: CD4+ T cells from PBMCs. This TCR came from a woman aged 40 to 50 in good health. The chain couples TRBV2 to TRBJ2-7, with TRBD2 matching 8 junction bases. CDR3 sequence: CASTPGGAEQYF. In nucleotide form, the sequence is TGTGCCAGCACCCCGGGAGGGGCCGAGCAGTACTTC.